The clone carrying this T cell receptor (beta chain) appeared a few times. Some clones are missing from TCRdb's copy, which holds only in-frame ones; the method was immunoSEQ multiplex PCR. The data contain roughly 110,000 clones, around 88% of them singletons. The data stem from a study of blood T cell repertoires in COVID-19. For the study at large: The samples span acute and convalescent COVID-19 from the United States, Italy and Spain.

CDR3 length: 16 residues. CDR1 and CDR2 from the germline V gene are KGHDR and SFDVKD. The germline V and J ends were trimmed by 5 bases and 4 bases, with 17 bases remaining between them. Sequenced: peripheral blood. V usage is TRBV24-1 and J usage is TRBJ1-5; tentatively, D is TRBD1 (6 bases). This TCR came from a man between 45 and 60 years old with active or convalescent COVID-19. The CDR3 protein is CATSARTEGLNQPQHF. The DNA of the CDR3 is TGTGCCACCAGTGCCCGGACAGAGGGGCTTAATCAGCCCCAGCATTTT.